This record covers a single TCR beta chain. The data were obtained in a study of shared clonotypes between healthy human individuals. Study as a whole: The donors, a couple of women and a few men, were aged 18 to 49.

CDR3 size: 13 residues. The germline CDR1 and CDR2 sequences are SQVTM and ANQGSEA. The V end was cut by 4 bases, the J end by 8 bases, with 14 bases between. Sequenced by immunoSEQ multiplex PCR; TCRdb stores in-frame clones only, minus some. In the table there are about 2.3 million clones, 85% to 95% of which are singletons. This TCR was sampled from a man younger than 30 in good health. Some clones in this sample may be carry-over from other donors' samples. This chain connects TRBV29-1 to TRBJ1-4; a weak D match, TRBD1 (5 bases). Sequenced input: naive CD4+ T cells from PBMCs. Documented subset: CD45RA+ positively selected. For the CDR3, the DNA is TGCAGCGTTGTGGGGCAGGGACCCGAAAAACTGTTTTTT. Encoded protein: CSVVGQGPEKLFF.